The 25 T cell receptor beta chains given below trace back to one sample, sequenced in a study of radiotherapy plus CTLA-4 blockade in lung cancer. Data came from immunoSEQ multiplex PCR; TCRdb stores just in-frame clones and leaves some out. The repertoire holds about 14,000 clones, with over 75% as singletons. The source was peripheral blood, collected from a patient treated with radiotherapy plus ipilimumab. The receptors shown here come from a human donor with non-small cell lung cancer that progressed on radiotherapy plus ipilimumab. Some clones in this sample may be carry-over from other donors' samples.

Comment on this clone: Other nucleotide sequences in the sample specify the same CDR3. CDR3: CASSLAGGGRIYSYNEQFF. The CDR3, as DNA: TGCGCCAGCAGCCTGGCTGGCGGGGGGCGAATTTACTCCTACAATGAGCAGTTCTTC. The rearrangement joins TRBV5-1 to TRBJ2-1, with 8 bases lining up with TRBD2. V lost 4 bases to trimming and J lost 0 bases; unmatched junction nucleotides: 15. This CDR3 has 19 amino acids. The germline V gene encodes CDR1 SGHRS and CDR2 YFSETQ. The entire variable domain, with the rest obtained from reference TRBV5-1 and TRBJ2-1, is as follows: KAGVTQTPRYLIKTRGQQVTLSCSPISGHRSVSWYQQTPGQGLQFLFEYFSETQRNKGNFPGRFSGRQFSNSRSEMNVSTLELGDSALYLCASSLAGGGRIYSYNEQFFGPGTRLTVL.

This chain uses TRBV29-1 with TRBJ2-7, with 11 bases aligning to TRBD1. The CDR3 extends over 14 amino acids. After removal of 4 bases from V and 7 bases from J, the junction contained 9 bases not matched to a gene. The germline V gene has CDR1 SQVTM and CDR2 ANQGSEA. The CDR3: CSVVTGQGAGEQYF. The CDR3 nucleotides read TGCAGCGTTGTAACCGGACAGGGGGCAGGAGAGCAGTACTTC.

The chain employs TRBV30 and TRBJ1-2, with 9 positions matching TRBD1. The CDR3 is 13 amino acids. Germline lookup yields CDR1 GTSNPN and CDR2 SVGIG (reference sequence). V was clipped by 2 bases and J by 5 bases; unmatched bases: 3. The CDR3 sequence: CAWSTGTGYGYTF. CDR3 DNA sequence: TGTGCCTGGAGTACCGGGACAGGGTATGGCTACACCTTC.

The genes are TRBV7-9 and TRBJ1-2, with 10 bases aligning to TRBD1. CDR1 and CDR2 from the germline V gene are SEHNR and FQNEAQ (reference sequence). The CDR3 loop spans 13 amino acids. The V segment lost 7 bases and the J segment 8 bases; nucleotides outside the gene matches: 7. Written as DNA, the CDR3 is TGTGCCAGCACGGGACAGGGGAGGGACGGCTACACCTTC. Translation: CASTGQGRDGYTF.

This clone showed up just once. V gene TRBV15 combines with J gene TRBJ1-2; TRBD1 might be the D (6 bases). V gave up 5 bases and J gave up 5 bases, with 15 bases separating them. This CDR3 is 14 amino acids long. Germline CDR1 is LNHNV and CDR2 is YYDKDF (reference sequence). The CDR3 is CATSRTLDRYGYTF. The CDR3 nucleotides are TGTGCCACCAGCCGAACGTTGGACAGATATGGCTACACCTTC. The full variable domain, in which reference TRBV15 and TRBJ1-2 provide the parts outside the CDR3, is DAMVIQNPRYQVTQFGKPVTLSCSQTLNHNVMYWYQQKSSQAPKLLFHYYDKDFNNEADTPDNFQSRRPNTSFCFLDIRSPGLGDTAMYLCATSRTLDRYGYTFGSGTRLTVV.

The gene calls are TRBV18 and TRBJ2-3, with 12 bases fitting TRBD2. Germline values: CDR1 KGHSH, CDR2 LQKENI. The CDR3 is made up of 19 amino acids. The V and J ends lost 1 base and 3 bases, in that order; junction bases with no gene match: 11. CDR3 nucleotides: TGTGCCAGCTCACCACGGTCTAGCGGGGGGGCCGGGCTAACAGATACGCAGTATTTT. Its translation: CASSPRSSGGAGLTDTQYF.

The gene calls are TRBV7-2 and TRBJ2-7, with TRBD2 matching 7 bases. The CDR3 is 12 amino acids. The ends lost 8 bases at V and 6 bases at J; junction bases unmatched: 7. Germline values: CDR1 SGHTA, CDR2 FQGNSA. The CDR3 coding sequence is TGTGCCAGCGAGTCGGGGGGTGTCGAGCAGTACTTC. Protein sequence: CASESGGVEQYF. The full variable domain, in which reference TRBV7-2 and TRBJ2-7 provide the parts outside the CDR3, is GAGVSQSPSNKVTEKGKDVELRCDPISGHTALYWYRQSLGQGLEFLIYFQGNSAPDKSGLPSDRFSAERTGGSVSTLTIQRTQQEDSAVYLCASESGGVEQYFGPGTRLTVT.

The CDR3 nucleotides read TGCAGCCTGGGACTAGCGGAAATCTACACAGATACGCAGTATTTT. Protein product: CSLGLAEIYTDTQYF. The chain couples TRBV29-1 to TRBJ2-3; 11 nucleotides match TRBD2. Germline assignment: CDR1 SQVTM and CDR2 ANQGSEA. J was trimmed by 2 bases and V by 8 bases; bases with no gene match: 9. This CDR3 region has 15 residues.

CDR3 amino acids: CASSPSDLHEQFF. CDR3 nucleotide sequence: TGTGCCAGCAGCCCGAGCGACCTCCATGAGCAGTTCTTC. The genes are TRBV11-3 and TRBJ2-1; D unresolved. Germline CDR1 is SGHNT and CDR2 is YENEEA. The CDR3 extends over 13 amino acids. Trimming cost V 5 bases and J 8 bases, with 13 bases left between them. Together with reference TRBV11-3 and TRBJ2-1, the CDR3 gives the full variable domain: EAGVVQSPRYKIIEKKQPVAFWCNPISGHNTLYWYLQNLGQGPELLIRYENEEAVDDSQLPKDRFSAERLKGVDSTLKIQPAELGDSAVYLCASSPSDLHEQFFGPGTRLTVL.

J is TRBJ2-1 and V is TRBV4-3, with 10 bases matching TRBD1. CDR3 length: 17 amino acids. Germline V lookup: CDR1 LGHNA, CDR2 YSLEER. After removal of 2 bases from V and 6 bases from J, the junction contained 10 bases not matched to a gene. CDR3 sequence: CASSQLTGTGVGNEQFF. The CDR3 DNA is TGCGCCAGCAGCCAACTTACCGGGACAGGGGTAGGCAATGAGCAGTTCTTC.

CDR3 bases: TGTGCCACCAGCAGACTAGCGTTTGCCACAGATACGCAGTATTTT. It translates to CATSRLAFATDTQYF. The V call is TRBV15, the J call TRBJ2-3, with a tentative D call TRBD2 (6 bases). CDR3 length: 15 residues. V was trimmed by 2 bases and J by 2 bases, leaving 11 bases between them. Germline V lookup: CDR1 LNHNV, CDR2 YYDKDF (reference sequence).

The chain recombines TRBV19 with TRBJ2-7; D might be TRBD2 (7 bases). Trimming removed 5 bases at V and 2 bases at J, with 22 bases between. The CDR3 runs 17 residues. In germline, CDR1 is LNHDA, CDR2 SQIVND (reference sequence). CDR3 nucleotide sequence: TGTGCCAGTAGTGTATCATCCGGGGGGCGCCACACCTACGAGCAGTACTTC. Translating it yields CASSVSSGGRHTYEQYF. Full variable domain (outside the CDR3, taken from reference TRBV19 and TRBJ2-7): DGGITQSPKYLFRKEGQNVTLSCEQNLNHDAMYWYRQDPGQGLRLIYYSQIVNDFQKGDIAEGYSVSREKKESFPLTVTSAQKNPTAFYLCASSVSSGGRHTYEQYFGPGTRLTVT.

This clone occurred once. The V call is TRBV19, the J call TRBJ2-5; 10 bases are a match to TRBD1. V shed 7 bases and J 3 bases; nucleotides not matched to a gene: 5. Germline V gene lookup returns CDR1 LNHDA and CDR2 SQIVND (reference sequence). The CDR3 sequence is 14 residues long. CDR3 loop: CASIDRGREETQYF. DNA for the CDR3: TGTGCCAGTATAGACAGGGGGCGCGAAGAGACCCAGTACTTC.

This rearrangement joins TRBV15 to TRBJ2-5; 7 bases are shared with TRBD1. The CDR3 covers 15 residues. Germline trimming cut 4 bases from V and 5 bases from J; bases unmatched to any gene: 10. Looked up from germline, CDR1 is LNHNV and CDR2 is YYDKDF (reference sequence). This CDR3 reads CATSIRQGTSETQYF. The DNA of the CDR3 is TGTGCCACCAGCATACGACAGGGAACGTCGGAGACCCAGTACTTC.

This chain joins TRBV11-2 and TRBJ1-1; D is ambiguous. V was pared by 5 bases and J by 3 bases, with 22 bases between. The CDR3 runs 17 residues. Germline-derived CDR1 and CDR2 are SGHAT and FQNNGV. In nucleotides, the CDR3 is TGTGCCAGCAGCCCTCCGTCCGGAAAACCCGCGGACACTGAAGCTTTCTTT. As protein: CASSPPSGKPADTEAFF. Based on the CDR3 plus reference TRBV11-2 and TRBJ1-1, the full variable domain is EAGVAQSPRYKIIEKRQSVAFWCNPISGHATLYWYQQILGQGPKLLIQFQNNGVVDDSQLPKDRFSAERLKGVDSTLKIQPAKLEDSAVYLCASSPPSGKPADTEAFFGQGTRLTVV.

The chain is built from TRBV6-7 and TRBJ1-1; 10 bases agree with TRBD1. TRBV6-7 is identified as an open reading frame with a role that is uncertain. CDR3 length: 15 amino acids. With V trimmed by 4 bases and J by 3 bases, 5 bases remained unmatched. The DNA for the CDR3 is TGTGCCAGCAGTTGGTGGACAGGGGGTTACACTGAAGCTTTCTTT. It yields the protein CASSWWTGGYTEAFF.

The rearrangement links TRBV11-2 to TRBJ2-7, with D maybe TRBD1 (5 bases). Trimming took off 3 bases at V and 3 bases at J, with 9 bases between the two ends. CDR1 and CDR2 (germline): SGHAT, FQNNGV. This CDR3 comprises 13 residues. Written as DNA, the CDR3 is TGTGCCAGCAGCTTCGGCCAGGGCTACGAGCAGTACTTC. Translating gives CASSFGQGYEQYF.

This clone was seen just once. The genes are TRBV5-1 and TRBJ2-2; 9 bases line up with TRBD1. J lost 5 bases, V lost 1 base, and 9 bases had no gene match. The CDR3 consists of 17 residues. Looked up from germline, CDR1 is SGHRS and CDR2 is YFSETQ. This CDR3 reads CASSLRPTGGRTGELFF. The CDR3 DNA reads as TGCGCCAGCAGCTTGAGACCTACAGGGGGCAGGACCGGGGAGCTGTTTTTT.

V usage is TRBV4-1 and J usage is TRBJ1-2; 7 bases fit TRBD1. J lost 8 bases, V lost 0 bases, and 6 bases had no gene match. The CDR3 contains 14 residues. Germline V gives CDR1 MGHRA, CDR2 YSYEKL. CDR3 protein: CASSQDPSGGGYTF. CDR3 nucleotide sequence: TGCGCCAGCAGCCAAGATCCGTCAGGGGGGGGCTACACCTTC.

The gene calls are TRBV18 and TRBJ2-7; TRBD2 agrees at 12 bases. V lost 6 bases, J lost 6 bases, and 9 bases stayed unmatched. From germline, CDR1 is KGHSH and CDR2 LQKENI. CDR3 length: 15 amino acids. The CDR3, as DNA: TGTGCCAGCTCGAGCCTAGCGGGAGGGCCGGGCGAGCAGTACTTC. Amino acids: CASSSLAGGPGEQYF.

The rearrangement uses TRBV7-9 and TRBJ1-5; no clear D gene. Trimming shortened V by 3 bases and J by 1 base, and 4 bases separated the two germline ends. This CDR3 contains 13 residues. The germline gives CDR1 SEHNR, CDR2 FQNEAQ (reference sequence). The CDR3 nucleotides are TGTGCCAGCAGCTTGGAGAGCAATCAGCCCCAGCATTTT. Its protein is CASSLESNQPQHF.

CDR3 sequence (DNA): TGTGCCAGCAGTGAACTGGACAGGGGGTGGAATTCACCCCTCCACTTT. Translated: CASSELDRGWNSPLHF. The chain uses TRBV6-1 and TRBJ1-6; 10 bases fit TRBD1. V lost 2 bases, J lost 7 bases, and 5 bases stayed unmatched. The CDR3 covers 16 residues. Per the germline V gene, CDR1 is MNHNS and CDR2 is SASEGT.

This chain uses TRBV5-6 with TRBJ2-5; 11 positions match TRBD2. The CDR3 runs 15 residues. V was clipped by 0 bases and J by 5 bases; unmatched bases: 3. CDR1 and CDR2 (germline): SGHDT, YYEEEE. CDR3 in amino acids: CASSLVAGGRETQYF. CDR3 coding DNA: TGTGCCAGCAGCTTGGTAGCGGGAGGGCGGGAGACCCAGTACTTC.

This clone was seen only once. CDR3 sequence (DNA): TGCGCCAGCAGCTTGGGCGGACAGGCTTTGGGATATACGCAGTATTTT. Its translation: CASSLGGQALGYTQYF. The chain combines TRBV5-1 with TRBJ2-3, with 7 bases fitting TRBD1. The germline V gene encodes CDR1 SGHRS and CDR2 YFSETQ. The CDR3 runs to 16 residues. V dropped 0 bases and J dropped 7; count of bases not matched to a gene: 11.

The rearrangement uses TRBV4-3 and TRBJ2-2; D call uncertain. The V end was cut by 1 base, the J end by 1 base, with 7 bases between. Germline assignment: CDR1 LGHNA and CDR2 YSLEER. The CDR3 sequence is 15 residues long. This chain's CDR3 is CASSQVLRNTGELFF. The CDR3 bases are TGCGCCAGCAGCCAAGTACTAAGGAACACCGGGGAGCTGTTTTTT.